Below, 22 T cell receptor beta chains from the same sample are listed, as sequenced in a study of identical twins. TCRdb ran MiXCR on the 5' RACE reads and lists one entry per CDR3 protein. The repertoire holds some 100,000 distinct CDR3 sequences, with 5.9% as singletons. What was sequenced was memory T cells sorted from blood. All receptors come from a woman aged 45 to 65 in good health.

This chain joins TRBV23-1 and TRBJ2-7, with D tentatively TRBD2 (6 bases). TRBV23-1 is classed as an ORF, of uncertain function. V lost 4 bases, J lost 0 bases, and 13 bases lay in between. The CDR3 length is 15 residues. The CDR3 DNA follows: TGCGCCAGCAGTCCGGCGGGACTGAGCTCCTACGAGCAGTACGTC. Translated: CASSPAGLSSYEQYV.

This clonotype was counted a few times. The J gene is TRBJ2-7, the V gene TRBV3-1; D is perhaps TRBD1 (6 bases). The length of the CDR3 is 14 residues. V was trimmed by 0 bases and J by 7 bases, leaving 13 bases between them. Germline V gives CDR1 LGHDT, CDR2 YNNKEL (reference sequence). The chain's CDR3 is CASSQDVQGHEQYF. The CDR3 DNA sequence: TGTGCCAGCAGCCAAGATGTGCAGGGACATGAGCAGTACTTC.

This clonotype was seen ten or more times. The V gene is TRBV6-5, the J gene TRBJ2-2; D is unclear. The germline V and J ends were trimmed by 4 bases and 2 bases, with 5 bases remaining between them. This CDR3 is built from 13 residues. CDR1 and CDR2 (germline): MNHEY, SVGAGI. The CDR3 nucleotides read TGTGCCAGCAGTTCCACAAACACCGGGGAGCTGTTTTTT. Its protein product is CASSSTNTGELFF.

There are a few counts of this clonotype. The chain employs TRBV12-3 or TRBV12-4 and TRBJ2-5; the match to TRBD1 covers 8 bases. V shed 3 bases, J shed 5 bases, and the junction held 8 bases outside the gene matches. This CDR3 region has 15 residues. The CDR3 region is CASSFSQGARETQYF. The CDR3 nucleotides are TGTGCCAGCAGTTTTTCGCAGGGGGCGAGGGAGACCCAGTACTTC.

This clonotype was found many times. The chain is built from TRBV24-1 and TRBJ2-1, with no clear D. The CDR3 totals 11 residues. Trimming removed 2 bases from V and 5 bases from J, with 0 bases in between. CDR1 and CDR2 from the germline V gene are KGHDR and SFDVKD. The CDR3 reads CATSDYNEQFF. CDR3 bases: TGTGCCACCAGTGATTACAATGAGCAGTTCTTC.

This clonotype was counted ten times or more. The rearrangement joins TRBV20-1 to TRBJ2-7; TRBD1 or TRBD2 may be the D gene (5 bases each). Germline V gene data show CDR1 as DFQATT and CDR2 as SNEGSKA (reference sequence). Trimming shortened V by 3 bases and J by 3 bases, and 9 bases separated the two germline ends. This CDR3 spans 12 amino acids. In DNA form, the CDR3 reads TGCAGTGCTAGCGGGACCAACTACGAGCAGTACTTC. Protein sequence: CSASGTNYEQYF.

This clonotype was seen ten or more times. The chain recombines TRBV29-1 with TRBJ2-7; D gene unclear. The V gene lost 4 bases and the J gene lost 5 bases, with 6 bases spanning the gap. The CDR3 is 10 amino acids. CDR1 and CDR2 from the germline V gene are SQVTM and ANQGSEA. The CDR3 protein is CSVAENEQYF. The CDR3 DNA follows: TGCAGCGTTGCGGAGAACGAGCAGTACTTC.

This clonotype came up many times. The chain couples TRBV12-3 or TRBV12-4 to TRBJ2-2; D not certain. Trimming cost V 5 bases and J 3 bases, with 7 bases left between them. This CDR3 contains 13 residues. CDR3 in DNA: TGTGCCAGCAGTCTAGGATACACCGGGGAGCTGTTTTTT. This gives the protein CASSLGYTGELFF.

This clonotype was picked up many times. The chain combines TRBV2 with TRBJ1-2; a weak D match, TRBD1 (5 bases). The CDR3 loop spans 14 amino acids. The germline V gene has CDR1 SNHLY and CDR2 FYNNEI. With 3 bases removed from V and 3 bases from J, the gap between germline ends came to 11 bases. For the CDR3, the DNA is TGTGCCAGCAGTGATCAGGGAGCCGACTATGGCTACACCTTC. Its protein product is CASSDQGADYGYTF.

This clonotype was recorded at least ten times. The V and J genes are TRBV3-1 and TRBJ2-3; TRBD2 might be the D (6 bases). This CDR3 contains 16 residues. Deletions cut 4 bases from V and 2 bases from J, with 16 bases between. Looked up from germline, CDR1 is LGHDT and CDR2 is YNNKEL (reference sequence). The CDR3 bases are TGTGCCAGCAGCCCAAACTTGGGGGGACTCACAGATACGCAGTATTTT. The encoded protein is CASSPNLGGLTDTQYF.

In this sample, this clonotype turned up many times. This chain links TRBV20-1 with TRBJ1-5; tentative D call: TRBD1 (6 bases). The V end was cut by 3 bases, the J end by 3 bases, with 18 bases between. CDR1 is DFQATT and CDR2 is SNEGSKA in the germline V gene (reference sequence). The CDR3 covers 16 residues. The CDR3 protein is CSASGVRGGDNQPQHF. CDR3 sequence (DNA): TGCAGTGCTAGTGGGGTGAGAGGGGGGGACAATCAGCCCCAGCATTTT.

This clonotype has a handful of counts. CDR3 DNA: TGTGCCAGCAGCTTGATAAATGCTGGACAGCAGTTCTTC. This codes for CASSLINAGQQFF. V usage is TRBV5-4 and J usage is TRBJ2-1; D not certain. CDR1 and CDR2 from the germline V gene are SGHNT and YYREEE (reference sequence). This CDR3 has 13 amino acids. V shed 1 base and J shed 11 bases, with 13 bases lying between them. The variable domain in full, with the rest retrieved from reference TRBV5-4 and TRBJ2-1, is ETGVTQSPTHLIKTRGQQVTLRCSSQSGHNTVSWYQQALGQGPQFIFQYYREEENGRGNFPPRFSGLQFPNYSSELNVNALELDDSALYLCASSLINAGQQFFGPGTRLTVL.

This clonotype has more than one count but fewer than ten. This chain connects TRBV18 to TRBJ2-3; possibly TRBD2 for D (6 bases). V was pared by 0 bases and J by 5 bases, with 12 bases between. The CDR3 extends over 15 amino acids. Germline values: CDR1 KGHSH, CDR2 LQKENI. CDR3 sequence (DNA): TGTGCCAGCTCACCACCGGGACTTGGGCGAGATACGCAGTATTTT. Amino acids: CASSPPGLGRDTQYF.

This clonotype was observed at least ten times. The chain combines TRBV12-3 or TRBV12-4 with TRBJ2-5; D uncertain. The V end was cut by 1 base, the J end by 3 bases, with 15 bases between. The CDR3 loop spans 16 amino acids. CDR3 sequence reads: CASSLGSGSTKETQYF. The CDR3, as DNA: TGTGCCAGCAGTTTAGGGTCCGGCTCGACAAAAGAGACCCAGTACTTC.

The rearrangement uses TRBV18 and TRBJ1-3, with D perhaps matching TRBD1 (5 bases). Trimming cost V 4 bases and J 0 bases, with 10 bases left between them. From germline, CDR1 is KGHSH and CDR2 LQKENI. The CDR3 sequence is 15 residues long. The CDR3 DNA reads as TGTGCCAGCTCACACGACAGCATCTCTGGAAACACCATATATTTT. This translates into CASSHDSISGNTIYF.

This clonotype was seen ten or more times. The CDR3 DNA reads as TGCAGTGCTAGCCGCCGGGGGATCATGAGCAATCAGCCCCAGCATTTT. This codes for CSASRRGIMSNQPQHF. The J gene is TRBJ1-5, the V gene TRBV20-1; D perhaps matches TRBD1 (5 bases). The germline V and J ends were trimmed by 3 bases and 1 base, with 16 bases remaining between them. CDR1 and CDR2 (germline): DFQATT, SNEGSKA (reference sequence). The CDR3 spans 16 residues.

This clonotype has more than one count but fewer than ten. This chain links TRBV19 with TRBJ1-2, with 9 bases matching TRBD1. The germline V gene has CDR1 LNHDA and CDR2 SQIVND (reference sequence). CDR3 length: 16 amino acids. The junction had 8 bases not matched to a gene; V was cut back by 0 bases and J by 6 bases. The CDR3 DNA sequence: TGTGCCAGTAGTATAGAGGGGACAGGGCGTATGGATGGCTACACCTTC. Protein: CASSIEGTGRMDGYTF.

This clonotype occurred a few times. The rearrangement uses TRBV11-2 and TRBJ2-7, with unresolved D. Germline-derived CDR1 and CDR2 are SGHAT and FQNNGV. The CDR3 contains 12 residues. V lost 5 bases, J lost 4 bases, and 9 bases lay in between. This chain's CDR3 is CASSRDAYEQYV. The CDR3 nucleotides are TGTGCCAGCAGCCGCGACGCGTACGAGCAGTACGTC.

There are many counts of this clonotype. The chain joins TRBV5-1 to TRBJ2-3, with unresolved D. V lost 0 bases and J lost 0, with 8 bases in between. This CDR3 is 15 amino acids long. Germline values: CDR1 SGHRS, CDR2 YFSETQ. CDR3 bases: TGCGCCAGCAGCTTGGGACTGACTAGCACAGATACGCAGTATTTT. Its translation: CASSLGLTSTDTQYF.

At least ten counts were recorded for this clonotype. This rearrangement joins TRBV15 to TRBJ1-1; D unresolved. Trimming took 4 bases from V and 3 from J, leaving 6 bases between them. Germline V CDR1 and CDR2: LNHNV, YYDKDF (reference sequence). The CDR3 runs to 12 residues. CDR3 protein: CATSTPDTEAFF. The DNA for the CDR3 is TGTGCCACCAGCACGCCGGACACTGAAGCTTTCTTT.

At least ten counts were recorded for this clonotype. The gene calls are TRBV12-3 or TRBV12-4 and TRBJ1-1; a possible D gene is TRBD1 (5 bases). V was cut by 2 bases and J by 9 bases, with 16 bases left in between. The CDR3 spans 14 residues. In DNA, the CDR3 is TGTGCCAGCAGTTTATCCGGGACCGACCTCAAAGCTTTCTTT. It codes for CASSLSGTDLKAFF.

Many counts were recorded for this clonotype. The gene calls are TRBV12-3 or TRBV12-4 and TRBJ1-1; no firm D call. V gave up 0 bases and J gave up 2 bases, with 22 bases separating them. There are 19 residues in the CDR3. This CDR3 is CASSLARRGLRVPNTEAFF. The CDR3 DNA reads TGTGCCAGCAGTTTAGCGCGTAGAGGGTTGAGGGTTCCAAACACTGAAGCTTTCTTT.